Presented here are 9 T cell receptor beta chains from one specimen sequenced in a study of shared clonotypes between healthy human individuals. The protocol was immunoSEQ multiplex PCR, while the TCRdb copy is restricted to in-frame clones and leaves out a portion. The sample has 2 million to 2.5 million clones, 85% to 95% seen once. Sequencing used naive CD4+ T cells sorted from blood. Subset defined: CD45RA+ positively selected. Source of these receptors: a man younger than 35 in good health.

This chain joins TRBV2 and TRBJ2-3; D is unclear. Per germline, CDR1 SNHLY and CDR2 FYNNEI. The CDR3 extends over 11 amino acids. V shed 7 bases and J shed 4 bases, with 6 bases lying between them. The CDR3 region has the DNA TGTGCCAGCATGAGCCCAGATACGCAGTATTTT. This sequence encodes CASMSPDTQYF.

The V and J genes are TRBV7-2 and TRBJ1-6; no clear D gene. Germline values: CDR1 SGHTA, CDR2 FQGNSA. The V end was cut by 5 bases, the J end by 0 bases, with 8 bases between. CDR3 size: 15 residues. CDR3 protein: CASSRSRSYNSPLHF. The CDR3 region has the DNA TGTGCCAGCAGCAGGTCCCGCTCCTATAATTCACCCCTCCACTTT.

The chain combines TRBV19 with TRBJ1-1, with TRBD1 as a possible D gene (5 bases). The ends were cut back, 3 bases at V and 6 bases at J, with 11 bases in the middle. CDR1 LNHDA and CDR2 SQIVND come from the germline V gene (reference sequence). The length of the CDR3 is 13 residues. CDR3 sequence: CASSIQGNSEAFF. The CDR3 DNA is TGTGCCAGTAGTATTCAGGGAAACTCTGAAGCTTTCTTT.

CDR3 nucleotide sequence: TGTGCCAGCAGCTTAGCACCACAGGGGGCAGGGGACACTGAAGCTTTCTTT. The encoded protein is CASSLAPQGAGDTEAFF. The V gene is TRBV7-9, the J gene TRBJ1-1; the match to TRBD1 covers 9 bases. The CDR3 length is 17 residues. Germline V gene lookup returns CDR1 SEHNR and CDR2 FQNEAQ (reference sequence). With V trimmed by 0 bases and J by 3 bases, 8 bases remained unmatched.

The rearrangement links TRBV5-1 to TRBJ1-5, with 8 bases matching TRBD1. The ends lost 4 bases at V and 7 bases at J; junction bases unmatched: 7. CDR3 length: 14 amino acids. CDR1 SGHRS and CDR2 YFSETQ come from the germline V gene. The CDR3 sequence: CASSRTGKEQPQHF. CDR3 DNA: TGCGCCAGCAGCAGGACAGGGAAGGAACAGCCCCAGCATTTT. Based on the CDR3 plus reference TRBV5-1 and TRBJ1-5, the full variable domain is KAGVTQTPRYLIKTRGQQVTLSCSPISGHRSVSWYQQTPGQGLQFLFEYFSETQRNKGNFPGRFSGRQFSNSRSEMNVSTLELGDSALYLCASSRTGKEQPQHFGDGTRLSIL.

This chain links TRBV7-8 with TRBJ2-5, with 7 bases fitting TRBD2. This CDR3 spans 17 amino acids. V lost 0 bases, J lost 1 base, and 8 bases stayed unmatched. Per germline, CDR1 SGHVS and CDR2 FQNEAQ. The CDR3 coding sequence is TGTGCCAGCAGCTTAGCAGTGTGGAGCGGGATCCAAGAGACCCAGTACTTC. Protein sequence: CASSLAVWSGIQETQYF.

In its sample, this clone was seen a few times. Other DNA sequences of this sample code for an identical CDR3. The V and J genes are TRBV7-2 and TRBJ2-1, with unresolved D. The CDR3 loop spans 15 amino acids. Trimming cost V 1 base and J 8 bases, with 15 bases left between them. Germline CDR1 and CDR2: SGHTA and FQGNSA. The chain's CDR3 is CASSLVAIFADEQFF. In DNA, the CDR3 is TGTGCCAGCAGCTTAGTTGCTATTTTCGCAGATGAGCAGTTCTTC.

This chain uses TRBV28 with TRBJ2-3; 10 bases match TRBD1. Trimming at V came to 7 bases and at J to 5 bases, leaving 9 bases not matched to a gene. CDR3 size: 15 residues. Per the germline V gene, CDR1 is MDHEN and CDR2 is SYDVKM. CDR3 sequence: CASTPAGQGKDTQYF. The CDR3 region has the DNA TGTGCCAGCACCCCTGCGGGACAGGGGAAAGATACGCAGTATTTT.

V and J are TRBV15 and TRBJ2-1; maybe TRBD2 (6 bases). This CDR3 region has 16 residues. With 0 bases removed from V and 6 bases from J, the gap between germline ends came to 15 bases. Germline CDR1 reads LNHNV; CDR2 reads YYDKDF (reference sequence). CDR3 DNA: TGTGCCACCAGCAGAGATGTGCCGGGGGTACTCAATGAGCAGTTCTTC. Its protein product is CATSRDVPGVLNEQFF.